The clone carrying this TCR beta chain appeared many times. What it binds is not known. This record comes from a study of T cells after yellow fever vaccination. V was cut by 4 bases and J by 7 bases, with 14 bases left in between. CDR3 size: 14 residues. Germline V CDR1 and CDR2: MGHRA, YSYEKL. TCRdb re-called the 5' RACE reads through MiXCR, storing one row per CDR3 protein. Among about 320,000 distinct CDR3 sequences listed, approximately 4.5% were seen once. Points from the study as a whole: In post-booster samples, most primary-vaccination clones reappeared (approximately 95% CD4, 75% to 90% CD8).

Material: PBMCs, obtained 15 days after the yellow fever booster vaccination. This receptor was obtained from a man between 18 and 35 years old who received the YFV17D yellow fever vaccine. The chain couples TRBV4-1 to TRBJ1-5; D gene unclear. The CDR3: CASSRTQRNQPQHF. The CDR3 DNA reads TGCGCCAGCAGCCGCACACAGAGGAACCAGCCCCAGCATTTT.